The 15 T cell receptor beta chains in this list originate from one sample, sequenced in a study of cytomegalovirus exposure and HLA in healthy donors. 60 Vbeta and 13 Jbeta primers were used in PCR. Profiling relied on immunoSEQ multiplex PCR, and the TCRdb table lists in-frame clones only, not all of them. The sample holds 160,000 or so clones; about 80% are singletons and the top ten take about 9.6%. The sample taken for sequencing was PBMCs. These receptors came from a man younger than 30 in good health and CMV-seropositive.

The chain is built from TRBV4-3 and TRBJ2-1; no clear D. Germline-derived CDR1 and CDR2 are LGHNA and YSLEER. This CDR3 has 14 residues. Trimming pared 1 base from V and 4 bases from J, leaving 8 bases between. The CDR3 reads CASSQGSVYNEQFF. The CDR3 region has the DNA TGCGCCAGCAGCCAAGGATCGGTTTACAATGAGCAGTTCTTC.

The V call is TRBV27, the J call TRBJ2-2; D is uncertain. The V and J ends lost 2 bases and 7 bases respectively, with 14 bases between them. This CDR3 region has 15 residues. The germline V gene encodes CDR1 MNHEY and CDR2 SMNVEV (reference sequence). Here the CDR3 DNA reads TGTGCCAGCAGTTTACTAGTGGGTCTGCACGGGGAGCTGTTTTTT. Residues: CASSLLVGLHGELFF.

The chain links TRBV5-1 to TRBJ2-5, with D perhaps matching TRBD2 (6 bases). The CDR3 length is 15 residues. Trimming left V 5 bases short and J 4 bases short, with 18 bases between. From germline, CDR1 is SGHRS and CDR2 YFSETQ. For the CDR3, the DNA is TGCGCCAGCAGGGACGGGAGAGTAGTAGGAGAGACCCAGTACTTC. Protein: CASRDGRVVGETQYF.

The chain couples TRBV10-1 to TRBJ1-2; D is unresolved. CDR3 size: 13 residues. Trimming took 0 bases from V and 8 from J, leaving 10 bases between them. From germline, CDR1 is WNHNN and CDR2 SYGVQD (reference sequence). CDR3 coding DNA: TGCGCCAGCAGTGAGTCAACGGGATACGGCTACACCTTC. Encoded protein: CASSESTGYGYTF.

This clone has only a few counts. The chain recombines TRBV20-1 with TRBJ2-7; no clear D gene. V lost 5 bases and J 4 bases, leaving 9 bases between the germline ends. This CDR3 region has 11 residues. Germline-derived CDR1 and CDR2 are DFQATT and SNEGSKA (reference sequence). The CDR3 sequence is CSALLEYEQYF. The CDR3 DNA is TGCAGTGCTTTATTGGAGTACGAGCAGTACTTC.

The gene calls are TRBV6-4 and TRBJ2-1; no clear D gene. CDR3 length: 15 residues. Trimming stripped 4 bases from V and 0 bases from J, with 10 bases between. Germline V lookup: CDR1 MRHNA, CDR2 SNTAGT. As DNA, the CDR3 is TGTGCCAGCAGTGTTGAGGAGAGCTCCTACAATGAGCAGTTCTTC. This sequence encodes CASSVEESSYNEQFF.

This chain uses TRBV11-3 with TRBJ1-1; 8 nucleotides match TRBD1. Trimming at V came to 5 bases and at J to 5 bases, leaving 10 bases not matched to a gene. Germline-derived CDR1 and CDR2 are SGHNT and YENEEA. This CDR3 has 15 residues. The CDR3 nucleotides are TGTGCCAGCAGCCTGAGTGGCAGGGGGCCAACTGAAGCTTTCTTT. Residues: CASSLSGRGPTEAFF. Combining the CDR3 with reference TRBV11-3 and TRBJ1-1 gives the whole variable domain EAGVVQSPRYKIIEKKQPVAFWCNPISGHNTLYWYLQNLGQGPELLIRYENEEAVDDSQLPKDRFSAERLKGVDSTLKIQPAELGDSAVYLCASSLSGRGPTEAFFGQGTRLTVV.

A word on this clone: The limits of the CDR3 on the DNA are not certain, so only TCRdb's listed CDR3 is given. The chain is built from TRBV19 and TRBJ1-2. Germline V gives CDR1 LNHDA, CDR2 SQIVND (reference sequence). Termini included, the CDR3 measures 12 amino acids. CDR3 amino acids: CASSFGLGTATF.

This clone was counted between two and nine times. This rearrangement joins TRBV6-5 to TRBJ1-1; D is undetermined. Trimming pared 5 bases from V and 1 base from J, leaving 5 bases between. Germline CDR1 is MNHEY and CDR2 is SVGAGI. This CDR3 has 12 residues. The CDR3 region is CASSRENTEAFF. The CDR3 nucleotides read TGTGCCAGCAGTCGGGAGAACACTGAAGCTTTCTTT.

The rearrangement links TRBV7-2 to TRBJ1-5, with D perhaps TRBD1 (5 bases). The CDR3 is 16 residues long. The germline V and J ends were trimmed by 0 bases and 7 bases, with 16 bases remaining between them. CDR1 is SGHTA, CDR2 FQGNSA, per germline. For the CDR3, the DNA is TGTGCCAGCAGCTTAGCATGGGGGGGGGATGGCCAGCCCCAGCATTTT. Translation: CASSLAWGGDGQPQHF.

The genes are TRBV5-5 and TRBJ1-6, with 7 nucleotides matching TRBD1. This CDR3 has 14 residues. V dropped 0 bases and J dropped 9; count of bases not matched to a gene: 3. Germline V gene sequence: CDR1 SGHKS, CDR2 YYEKEE (reference sequence). CDR3 region: CASSLGSGGSPLHF. Here the CDR3 DNA reads TGTGCCAGCAGCTTGGGCTCAGGGGGTTCACCCCTCCACTTT.

The gene calls are TRBV4-1 and TRBJ2-7, with D possibly TRBD1 on 6 matching bases. The germline V gene has CDR1 MGHRA and CDR2 YSYEKL. V lost 1 base and J lost 2, with 12 bases in between. The CDR3 extends over 15 amino acids. The CDR3 is CASSQASDRTYEQYF. The CDR3 bases are TGCGCCAGCAGCCAAGCGTCAGACAGGACCTACGAGCAGTACTTC.

On this clone itself: This sample also contains other DNA sequences that code for the same CDR3. This chain uses TRBV18 with TRBJ1-3, with TRBD1 matching over 7 bases. The CDR3 spans 15 residues. With V trimmed by 0 bases and J by 4 bases, 3 bases remained unmatched. The germline V gene has CDR1 KGHSH and CDR2 LQKENI. CDR3 sequence reads: CASSPPGQLGNTIYF. The CDR3 nucleotides are TGTGCCAGCTCACCACCGGGACAGCTCGGAAACACCATATATTTT.

This rearrangement joins TRBV5-5 to TRBJ2-7; 7 bases agree with TRBD2. CDR3 length equals 14 residues. The germline CDR1 and CDR2 sequences are SGHKS and YYEKEE (reference sequence). Losses at the gene ends were 4 bases for V and 2 bases for J; bases not matched to a gene: 6. The DNA for the CDR3 is TGTGCCAGCAGCCCGTCTAGCGGACCCTACGAGCAGTACTTC. This gives the protein CASSPSSGPYEQYF.

This chain joins TRBV7-6 and TRBJ1-1; 10 bases align to TRBD1. The CDR3 length is 15 residues. Germline lookup yields CDR1 SGHVS and CDR2 FNYEAQ. The V and J ends lost 2 bases and 4 bases, in that order; junction bases with no gene match: 4. CDR3 region: CASSLLRTGGTEAFF. The CDR3 DNA reads as TGTGCCAGCAGCTTACTGCGGACAGGGGGCACTGAAGCTTTCTTT. Supplemented by reference TRBV7-6 and TRBJ1-1, the full variable domain reads GAGVSQSPRYKVTKRGQDVALRCDPISGHVSLYWYRQALGQGPEFLTYFNYEAQQDKSGLPNDRFSAERPEGSISTLTIQRTEQRDSAMYRCASSLLRTGGTEAFFGQGTRLTVV.